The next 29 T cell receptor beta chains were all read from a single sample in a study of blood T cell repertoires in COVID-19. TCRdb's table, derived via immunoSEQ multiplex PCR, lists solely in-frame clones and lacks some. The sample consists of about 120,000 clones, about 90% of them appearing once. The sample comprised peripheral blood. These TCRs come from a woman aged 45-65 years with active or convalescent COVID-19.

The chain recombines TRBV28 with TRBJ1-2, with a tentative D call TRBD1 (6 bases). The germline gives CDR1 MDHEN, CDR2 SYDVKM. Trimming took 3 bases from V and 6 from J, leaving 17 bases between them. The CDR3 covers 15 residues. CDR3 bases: TGTGCCAGCAGTTTGAACCTCGGAGAGGGGGATGGCTACACCTTC. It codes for CASSLNLGEGDGYTF.

For the CDR3, the DNA is TGTGCCAGCACAAGACGGGCAGGGGCCGCAACTAATGAAAAACTGTTTTTT. It translates to CASTRRAGAATNEKLFF. J is TRBJ1-4 and V is TRBV7-2, with D perhaps TRBD1 (6 bases). The V end lost 7 bases, the J end lost 0 bases, and 18 bases lay between the germline ends. The germline V gene encodes CDR1 SGHTA and CDR2 FQGNSA. CDR3 length: 17 residues.

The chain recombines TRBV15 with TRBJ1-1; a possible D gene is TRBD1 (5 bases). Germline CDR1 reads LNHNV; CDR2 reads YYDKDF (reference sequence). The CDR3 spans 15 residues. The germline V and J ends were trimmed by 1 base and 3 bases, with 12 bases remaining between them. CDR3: CATSRGGLGDTEAFF. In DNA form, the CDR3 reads TGTGCCACCAGCAGAGGGGGCCTGGGTGACACTGAAGCTTTCTTT.

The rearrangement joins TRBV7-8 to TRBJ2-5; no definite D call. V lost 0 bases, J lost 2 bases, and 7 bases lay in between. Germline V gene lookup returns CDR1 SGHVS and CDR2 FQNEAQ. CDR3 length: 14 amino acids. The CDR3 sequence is CASSLARTQETQYF. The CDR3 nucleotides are TGTGCCAGCAGCTTAGCGCGTACTCAAGAGACCCAGTACTTC.

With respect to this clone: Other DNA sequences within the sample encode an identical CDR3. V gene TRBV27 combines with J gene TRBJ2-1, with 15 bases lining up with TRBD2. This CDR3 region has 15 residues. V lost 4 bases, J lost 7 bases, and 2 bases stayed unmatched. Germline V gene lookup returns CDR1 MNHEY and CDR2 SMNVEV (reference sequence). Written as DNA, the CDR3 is TGTGCCAGCAGTTCTGGGACTAGCGGGAGGAATGAGCAGTTCTTC. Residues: CASSSGTSGRNEQFF.

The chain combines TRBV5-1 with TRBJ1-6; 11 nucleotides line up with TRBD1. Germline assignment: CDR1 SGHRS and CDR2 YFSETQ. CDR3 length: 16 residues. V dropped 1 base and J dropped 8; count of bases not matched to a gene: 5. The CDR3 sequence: CASSLTGTGGYSPLHF. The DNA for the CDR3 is TGCGCCAGCAGCTTGACCGGGACAGGGGGTTATTCACCCCTCCACTTT.

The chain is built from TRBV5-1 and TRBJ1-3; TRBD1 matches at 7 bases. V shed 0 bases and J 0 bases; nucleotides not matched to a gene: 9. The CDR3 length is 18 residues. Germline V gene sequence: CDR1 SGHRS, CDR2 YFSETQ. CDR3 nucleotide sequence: TGCGCCAGCAGCTTGGCGGCAGGGGGAAGCCCCTCTGGAAACACCATATATTTT. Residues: CASSLAAGGSPSGNTIYF.

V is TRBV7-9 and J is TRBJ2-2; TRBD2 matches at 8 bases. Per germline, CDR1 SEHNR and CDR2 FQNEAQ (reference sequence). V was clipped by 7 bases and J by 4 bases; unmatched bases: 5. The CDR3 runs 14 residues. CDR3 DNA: TGTGCCAGCATCAGGAGCGGGAGCACCGGGGAGCTGTTTTTT. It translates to CASIRSGSTGELFF.

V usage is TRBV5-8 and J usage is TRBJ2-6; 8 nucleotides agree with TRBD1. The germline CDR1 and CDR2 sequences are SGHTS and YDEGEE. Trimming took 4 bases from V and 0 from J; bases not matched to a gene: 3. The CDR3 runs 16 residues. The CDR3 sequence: CASSPGTGSGANVLTF. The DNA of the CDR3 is TGTGCCAGCAGCCCCGGGACAGGCTCTGGGGCCAACGTCCTGACTTTC.

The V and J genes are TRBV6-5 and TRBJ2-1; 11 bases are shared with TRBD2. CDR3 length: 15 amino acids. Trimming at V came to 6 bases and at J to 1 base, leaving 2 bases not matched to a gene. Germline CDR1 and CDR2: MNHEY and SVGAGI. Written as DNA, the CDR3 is TGTGCCAGCAGGCTAGCGGGAGGATCCTACAATGAGCAGTTCTTC. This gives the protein CASRLAGGSYNEQFF.

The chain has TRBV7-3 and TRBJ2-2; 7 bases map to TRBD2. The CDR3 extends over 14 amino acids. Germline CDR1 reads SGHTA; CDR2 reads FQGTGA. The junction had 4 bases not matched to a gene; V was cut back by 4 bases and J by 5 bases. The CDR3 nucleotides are TGTGCCAGCAGCTCGGGACTAAGTACCGGGGAGCTGTTTTTT. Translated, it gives CASSSGLSTGELFF.

CDR3 nucleotide sequence: TGTGCCAGCAGCGGCCGGGACAGAATTACCTACGAGCAGTACTTC. This translates into CASSGRDRITYEQYF. This chain joins TRBV5-4 and TRBJ2-7, with 7 positions matching TRBD1. Per the germline V gene, CDR1 is SGHNT and CDR2 is YYREEE (reference sequence). The CDR3 spans 15 residues. V lost 4 bases, J lost 2 bases, and 9 bases stayed unmatched.

The CDR3, as DNA: TGTGCCAGTCTAGGAAATACGCAGTATTTT. As protein: CASLGNTQYF. The V and J genes are TRBV7-2 and TRBJ2-3, with no clear D. CDR1 is SGHTA and CDR2 is FQGNSA in the germline V gene. CDR3 size: 10 residues. Trimming cost V 9 bases and J 7 bases, with 8 bases left between them. The complete variable domain, with remaining parts taken from reference TRBV7-2 and TRBJ2-3, reads GAGVSQSPSNKVTEKGKDVELRCDPISGHTALYWYRQSLGQGLEFLIYFQGNSAPDKSGLPSDRFSAERTGGSVSTLTIQRTQQEDSAVYLCASLGNTQYFGPGTRLTVL.

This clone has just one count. The CDR3 loop is CASSPGTAGNTIYF. In DNA, the CDR3 is TGTGCCAGCAGCCCCGGGACAGCTGGAAACACCATATATTTT. This chain connects TRBV7-2 to TRBJ1-3; 7 bases align to TRBD1. Germline V gene data show CDR1 as SGHTA and CDR2 as FQGNSA. The CDR3 is made up of 14 amino acids. V gave up 5 bases and J gave up 2 bases; unmatched junction bases: 3. The full variable domain, completed using reference TRBV7-2 and TRBJ1-3, is GAGVSQSPSNKVTEKGKDVELRCDPISGHTALYWYRQSLGQGLEFLIYFQGNSAPDKSGLPSDRFSAERTGGSVSTLTIQRTQQEDSAVYLCASSPGTAGNTIYFGEGSWLTVV.

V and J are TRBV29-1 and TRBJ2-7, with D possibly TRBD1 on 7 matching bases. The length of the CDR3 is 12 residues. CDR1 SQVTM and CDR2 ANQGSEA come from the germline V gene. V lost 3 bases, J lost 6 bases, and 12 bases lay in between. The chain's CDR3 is CSVDGGGAEQYF. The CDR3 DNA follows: TGCAGCGTTGATGGAGGGGGCGCCGAGCAGTACTTC.

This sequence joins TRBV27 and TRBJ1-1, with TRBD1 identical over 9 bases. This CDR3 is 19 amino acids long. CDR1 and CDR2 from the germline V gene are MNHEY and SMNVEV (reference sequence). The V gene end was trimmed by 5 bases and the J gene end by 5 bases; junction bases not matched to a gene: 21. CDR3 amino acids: CASSVLFGQGRGRDTEAFF. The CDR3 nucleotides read TGTGCCAGCAGTGTCCTTTTTGGACAGGGGAGGGGGCGGGATACTGAAGCTTTCTTT.

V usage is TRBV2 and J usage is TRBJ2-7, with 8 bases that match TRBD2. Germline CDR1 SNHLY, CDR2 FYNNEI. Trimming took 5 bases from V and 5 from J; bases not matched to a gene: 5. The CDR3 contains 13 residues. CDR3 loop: CASSRTSSNEQYF. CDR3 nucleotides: TGTGCCAGCAGTCGGACTAGCAGCAACGAGCAGTACTTC.

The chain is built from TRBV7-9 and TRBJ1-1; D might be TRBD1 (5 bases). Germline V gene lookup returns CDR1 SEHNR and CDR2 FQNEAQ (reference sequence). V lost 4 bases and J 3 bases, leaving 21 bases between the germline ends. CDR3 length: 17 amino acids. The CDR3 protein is CASSSNKITGTDTEAFF. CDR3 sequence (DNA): TGTGCCAGCAGCTCCAACAAAATTACAGGAACGGACACTGAAGCTTTCTTT.

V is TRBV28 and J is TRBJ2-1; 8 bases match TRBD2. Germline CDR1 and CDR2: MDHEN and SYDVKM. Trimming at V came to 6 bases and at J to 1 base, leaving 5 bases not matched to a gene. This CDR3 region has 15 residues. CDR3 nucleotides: TGTGCCAGCAGCGTAGGGACTAGTTCCTACAATGAGCAGTTCTTC. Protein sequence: CASSVGTSSYNEQFF.

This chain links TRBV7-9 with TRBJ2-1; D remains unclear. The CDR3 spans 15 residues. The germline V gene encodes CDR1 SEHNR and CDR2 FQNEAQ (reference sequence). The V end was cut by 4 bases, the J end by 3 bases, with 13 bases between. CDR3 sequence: CASSSVRRGYNEQFF. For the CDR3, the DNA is TGTGCCAGCAGCTCTGTTAGGCGCGGCTACAATGAGCAGTTCTTC.

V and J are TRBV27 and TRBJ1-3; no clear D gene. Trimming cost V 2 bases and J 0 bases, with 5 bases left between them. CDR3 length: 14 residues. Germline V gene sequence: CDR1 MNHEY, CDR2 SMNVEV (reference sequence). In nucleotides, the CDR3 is TGTGCCAGCAGTTTAACGAGCTCTGGAAACACCATATATTTT. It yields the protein CASSLTSSGNTIYF.

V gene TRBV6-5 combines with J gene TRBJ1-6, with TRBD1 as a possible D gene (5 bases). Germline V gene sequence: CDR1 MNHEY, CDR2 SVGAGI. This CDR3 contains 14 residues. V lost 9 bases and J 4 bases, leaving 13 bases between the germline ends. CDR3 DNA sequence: TGTGCCAGTGGGTTCAGACAGTATAATTCACCCCTCCACTTT. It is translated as CASGFRQYNSPLHF.

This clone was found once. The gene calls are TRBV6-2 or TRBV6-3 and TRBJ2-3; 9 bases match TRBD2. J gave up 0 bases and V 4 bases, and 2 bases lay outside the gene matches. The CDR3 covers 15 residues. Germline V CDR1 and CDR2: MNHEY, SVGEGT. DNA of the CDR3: TGTGCCAGCAGTTCTAGCGGGGATAGCACAGATACGCAGTATTTT. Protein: CASSSSGDSTDTQYF.

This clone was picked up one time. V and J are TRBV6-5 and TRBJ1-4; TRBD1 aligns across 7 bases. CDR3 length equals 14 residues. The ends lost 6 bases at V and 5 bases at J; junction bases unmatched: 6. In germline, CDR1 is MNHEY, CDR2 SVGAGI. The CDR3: CASRPGQRNEKLFF. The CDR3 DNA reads TGTGCCAGCAGGCCGGGACAGCGAAATGAAAAACTGTTTTTT.

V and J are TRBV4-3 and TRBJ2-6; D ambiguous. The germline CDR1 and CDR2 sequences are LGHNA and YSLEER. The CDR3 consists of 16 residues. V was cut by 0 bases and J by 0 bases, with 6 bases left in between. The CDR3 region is CASSQDLGSGANVLTF. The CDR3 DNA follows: TGCGCCAGCAGCCAAGATCTCGGCTCTGGGGCCAACGTCCTGACTTTC.

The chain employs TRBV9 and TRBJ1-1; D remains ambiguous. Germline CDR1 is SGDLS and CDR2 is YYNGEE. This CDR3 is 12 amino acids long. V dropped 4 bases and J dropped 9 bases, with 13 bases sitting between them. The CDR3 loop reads CASSPFRGQAFF. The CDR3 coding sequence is TGTGCCAGCAGCCCCTTTAGAGGGCAAGCTTTCTTT.

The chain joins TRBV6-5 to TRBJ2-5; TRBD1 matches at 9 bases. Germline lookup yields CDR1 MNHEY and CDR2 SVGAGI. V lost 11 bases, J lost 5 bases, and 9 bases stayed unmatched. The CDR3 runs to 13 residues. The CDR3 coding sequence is TGTGCCGGAAACAGGGGGCTGGTGGAGACCCAGTACTTC. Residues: CAGNRGLVETQYF.

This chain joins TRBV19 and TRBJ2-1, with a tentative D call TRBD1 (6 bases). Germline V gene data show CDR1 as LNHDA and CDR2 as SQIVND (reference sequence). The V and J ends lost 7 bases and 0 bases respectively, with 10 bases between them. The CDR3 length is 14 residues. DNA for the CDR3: TGTGCCAGTACAGACAGGATCTCCTACAATGAGCAGTTCTTC. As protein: CASTDRISYNEQFF. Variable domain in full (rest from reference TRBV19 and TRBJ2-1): DGGITQSPKYLFRKEGQNVTLSCEQNLNHDAMYWYRQDPGQGLRLIYYSQIVNDFQKGDIAEGYSVSREKKESFPLTVTSAQKNPTAFYLCASTDRISYNEQFFGPGTRLTVL.

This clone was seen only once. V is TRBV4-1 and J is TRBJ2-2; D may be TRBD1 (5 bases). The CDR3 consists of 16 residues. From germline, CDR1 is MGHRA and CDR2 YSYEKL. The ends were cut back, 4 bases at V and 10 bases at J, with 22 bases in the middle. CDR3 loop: CASSPAQGIQASELFF. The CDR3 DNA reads TGCGCCAGCAGCCCGGCCCAGGGTATCCAGGCGTCGGAGCTGTTTTTT.